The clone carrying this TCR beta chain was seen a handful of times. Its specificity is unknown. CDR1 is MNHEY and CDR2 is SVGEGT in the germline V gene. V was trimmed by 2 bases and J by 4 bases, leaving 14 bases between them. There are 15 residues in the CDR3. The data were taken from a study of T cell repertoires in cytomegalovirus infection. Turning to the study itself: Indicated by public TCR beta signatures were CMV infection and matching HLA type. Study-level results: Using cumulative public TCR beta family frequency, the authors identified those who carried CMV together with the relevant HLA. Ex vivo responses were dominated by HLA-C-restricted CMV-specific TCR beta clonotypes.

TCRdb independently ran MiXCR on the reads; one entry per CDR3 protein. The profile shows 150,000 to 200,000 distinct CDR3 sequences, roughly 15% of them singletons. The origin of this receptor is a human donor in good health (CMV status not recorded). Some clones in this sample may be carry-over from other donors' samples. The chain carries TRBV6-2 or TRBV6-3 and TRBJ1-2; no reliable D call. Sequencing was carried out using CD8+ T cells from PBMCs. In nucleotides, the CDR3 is TGTGCCAGCAGTTACGGGTCGTTCGTCGTCTATGGCTACACCTTC. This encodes CASSYGSFVVYGYTF.